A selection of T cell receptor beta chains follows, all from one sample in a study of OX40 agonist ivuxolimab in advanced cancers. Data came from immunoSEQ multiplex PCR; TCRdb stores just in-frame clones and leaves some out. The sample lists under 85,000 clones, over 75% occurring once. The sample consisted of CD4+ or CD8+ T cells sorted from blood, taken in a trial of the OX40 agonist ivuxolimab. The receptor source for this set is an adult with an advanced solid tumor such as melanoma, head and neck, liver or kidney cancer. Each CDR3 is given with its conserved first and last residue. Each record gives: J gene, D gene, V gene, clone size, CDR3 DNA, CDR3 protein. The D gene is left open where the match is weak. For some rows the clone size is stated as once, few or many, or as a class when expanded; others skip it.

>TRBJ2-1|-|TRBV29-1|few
TGCAGCGTGGGGACCTATGAGCAGTTCTTC
CSVGTYEQFF
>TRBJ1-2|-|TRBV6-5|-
TGTGCCAGCAGTTACCCCGGGTATGGCTACACCTTC
CASSYPGYGYTF
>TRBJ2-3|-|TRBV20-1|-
TGCAGTACAGGGAATACGCAGTATTTT
CSTGNTQYF
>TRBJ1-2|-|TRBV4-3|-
TGCGCCAGCAGCCAGGGGCCGGGGCTGGACTATGGCTACACCTTC
CASSQGPGLDYGYTF
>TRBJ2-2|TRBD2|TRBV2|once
TGTGCCAGCACTTTAGCGGGGGGGAACACCGGGGAGCTGTTTTTT
CASTLAGGNTGELFF
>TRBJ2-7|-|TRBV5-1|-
TGCGCCAGCAGCTTGAGCACGGGAAGCTCCTACGAGCAGTACTTC
CASSLSTGSSYEQYF
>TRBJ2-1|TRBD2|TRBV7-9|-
TGTGCCAGCACCCTTCGGACTAGCTTGAATGAGCAGTTCTTC
CASTLRTSLNEQFF
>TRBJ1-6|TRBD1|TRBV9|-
TGTGCCAGCAGCGTACAGGGGGCGGAATTAGGTTCACCTCTCCACTTT
CASSVQGAELGSPLHF
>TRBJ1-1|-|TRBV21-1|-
TGTGCCAGCAGCAAAGAGGGGGGTGTGGACACTGAAGCTTTCTTT
CASSKEGGVDTEAFF
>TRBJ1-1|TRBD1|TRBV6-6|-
TGTGCCAGCAGCTCGGGACAGGGTACTGAAGCTTTCTTT
CASSSGQGTEAFF
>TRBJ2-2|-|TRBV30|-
TGTGCCTGGGGCTCTTGGACAGAAGTCACCGGGGAGCTGTTTTTT
CAWGSWTEVTGELFF
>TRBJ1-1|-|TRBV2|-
TGTGCCCTACTGGGGAGAAGGGGGGGGAACACTGAAGCTTTCTTT
CALLGRRGGNTEAFF
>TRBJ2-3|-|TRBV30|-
TGTGCCTGGAGTGTACGGGTAGTGACAGATACGCAGTATTTT
CAWSVRVVTDTQYF
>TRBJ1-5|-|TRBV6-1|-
TGTGCCAGCAGTGAATCCGTAAGGGGAAATCAGCCCCAGCATTTT
CASSESVRGNQPQHF
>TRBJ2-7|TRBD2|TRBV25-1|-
TGTGCCAGCATGGGGGGAGGGTACCACGAGCAGTACTTC
CASMGGGYHEQYF
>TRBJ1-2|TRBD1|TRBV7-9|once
TGTGCCAGCAGCCTGACAGGGGTCAACTATGGCTACACCTTC
CASSLTGVNYGYTF
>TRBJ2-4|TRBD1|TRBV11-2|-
TGTGCCAGCAGCGACCTGGGACAGGGTATCATTCAGTACTTC
CASSDLGQGIIQYF
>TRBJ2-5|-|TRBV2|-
TGTGCCAGCAGTGAAGCACGCGGGAAGAGGGAGACCCAGTACTTC
CASSEARGKRETQYF
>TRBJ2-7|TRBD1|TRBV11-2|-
TGTGCCAGCAGCCACCGACAGGGATTATACGAGCAGTACTTC
CASSHRQGLYEQYF
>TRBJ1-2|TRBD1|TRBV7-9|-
TGTGCCAGCAGCTTAGTTCGTGGTGCAGGGGGCAACTATGGCTACACCTTC
CASSLVRGAGGNYGYTF